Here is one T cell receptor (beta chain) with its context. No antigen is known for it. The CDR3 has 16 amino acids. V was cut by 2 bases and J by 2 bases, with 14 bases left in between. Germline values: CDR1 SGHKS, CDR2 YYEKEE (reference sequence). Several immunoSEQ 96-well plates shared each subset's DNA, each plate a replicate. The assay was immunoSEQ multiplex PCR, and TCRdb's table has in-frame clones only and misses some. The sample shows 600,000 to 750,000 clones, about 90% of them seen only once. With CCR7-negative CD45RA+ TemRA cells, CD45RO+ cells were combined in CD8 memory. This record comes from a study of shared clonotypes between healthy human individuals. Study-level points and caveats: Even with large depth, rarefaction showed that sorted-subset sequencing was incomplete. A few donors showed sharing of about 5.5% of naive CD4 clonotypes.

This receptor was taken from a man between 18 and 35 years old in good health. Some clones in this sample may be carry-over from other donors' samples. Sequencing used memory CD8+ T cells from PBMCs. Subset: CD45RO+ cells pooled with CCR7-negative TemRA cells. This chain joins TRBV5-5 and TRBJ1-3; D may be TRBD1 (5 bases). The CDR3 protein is CASSFTTAPPGNTIYF. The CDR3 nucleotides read TGTGCCAGCAGCTTCACGACAGCCCCGCCTGGAAACACCATATATTTT.